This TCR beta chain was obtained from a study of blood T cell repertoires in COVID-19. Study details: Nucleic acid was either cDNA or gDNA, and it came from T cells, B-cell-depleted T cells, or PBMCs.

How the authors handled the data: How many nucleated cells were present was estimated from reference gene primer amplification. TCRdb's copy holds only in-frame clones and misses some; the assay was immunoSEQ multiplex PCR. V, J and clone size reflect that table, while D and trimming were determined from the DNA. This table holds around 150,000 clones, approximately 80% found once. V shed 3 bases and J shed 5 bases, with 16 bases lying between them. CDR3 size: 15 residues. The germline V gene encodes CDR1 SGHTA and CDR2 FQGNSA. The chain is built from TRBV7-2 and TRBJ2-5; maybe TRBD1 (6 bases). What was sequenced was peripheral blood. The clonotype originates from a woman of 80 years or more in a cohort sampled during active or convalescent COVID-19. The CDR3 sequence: CASSFLPGVQETQYF. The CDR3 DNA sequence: TGTGCCAGCAGCTTCTTGCCAGGGGTACAGGAGACCCAGTACTTC.